Each of the 30 T cell receptor beta chains below was sequenced from the same sample in a study of T cells in Graves' hyperthyroidism and ophthalmopathy. RNA transcripts served as the template for amplifying TCR beta CDR3 regions. Researchers ran a first-round RT-PCR on the TCR CDR3 using the HTBI primer set. One entry per CDR3 protein, called by TCRdb with MiXCR from the multiplex PCR reads. The sample carries 300,000 to 450,000 distinct CDR3 sequences, approximately 18% recorded once. Sequenced sample: blood. All receptors come from a woman in her 40s with Graves' ophthalmopathy.

This clonotype was seen many times. The V and J genes are TRBV12-5 and TRBJ1-5; D unresolved. The CDR3 consists of 14 residues. CDR1 is LGHNT, CDR2 FRNRAP, per germline. V shed 1 base and J shed 3 bases, with 7 bases lying between them. CDR3 in DNA: TGTGCTAGTGGTTTGGGCCCCGTCAATCAGCCCCAGCATTTT. It encodes CASGLGPVNQPQHF.

This clonotype was seen repeatedly, ten times or more. The chain carries TRBV20-1 and TRBJ2-4; 14 bases map to TRBD2. The V segment lost 3 bases and the J segment 0 bases; nucleotides outside the gene matches: 7. Germline V lookup: CDR1 DFQATT, CDR2 SNEGSKA (reference sequence). The CDR3 has 18 residues. CDR3: CSASTGLAGVGAKNIQYF. As DNA, the CDR3 is TGCAGTGCTAGCACGGGACTAGCGGGAGTTGGAGCCAAAAACATTCAGTACTTC.

This clonotype has ten or more counts. The chain has TRBV6-5 and TRBJ1-1, with 8 bases aligning to TRBD1. J lost 3 bases, V lost 2 bases, and 8 bases had no gene match. Per germline, CDR1 MNHEY and CDR2 SVGAGI. The CDR3 contains 16 residues. The CDR3 DNA is TGTGCCAGCAGTTACCATACAGGGGGTCTGGACACTGAAGCTTTCTTT. Its protein product is CASSYHTGGLDTEAFF.

This clonotype was recorded at least ten times. The chain carries TRBV12-5 and TRBJ2-5; the match to TRBD2 covers 9 bases. The CDR3 extends over 15 amino acids. V was pared by 1 base and J by 2 bases, with 2 bases of the junction left unmatched. Germline CDR1 and CDR2: LGHNT and FRNRAP. CDR3 nucleotide sequence: TGTGCTAGTGGTTTGGGGGGACTAGCACAAGAGACCCAGTACTTC. Translated: CASGLGGLAQETQYF.

This clonotype has at least ten counts. This chain joins TRBV7-6 and TRBJ2-5; D may be TRBD1 (5 bases). CDR1 is SGHVS, CDR2 FNYEAQ, per germline. Deletions cut 1 base from V and 2 bases from J, with 17 bases between. The CDR3 runs to 17 residues. As DNA, the CDR3 is TGTGCCAGCAGCTTAGGTAGCCTGACAGTCGGACAAGAGACCCAGTACTTC. This translates into CASSLGSLTVGQETQYF. Looking up the rest from reference TRBV7-6 and TRBJ2-5 gives the full variable domain: GAGVSQSPRYKVTKRGQDVALRCDPISGHVSLYWYRQALGQGPEFLTYFNYEAQQDKSGLPNDRFSAERPEGSISTLTIQRTEQRDSAMYRCASSLGSLTVGQETQYFGPGTRLLVL.

The chain links TRBV6-5 to TRBJ1-5; no clear D. Trimming left V 4 bases short and J 9 bases short, with 13 bases between. Germline V gene sequence: CDR1 MNHEY, CDR2 SVGAGI. This CDR3 is 13 amino acids long. This chain's CDR3 is CASSLDREWPQHF. The CDR3 region has the DNA TGTGCCAGCAGTTTGGACCGGGAGTGGCCCCAGCATTTT.

This clonotype came up many times. The chain carries TRBV29-1 and TRBJ2-5; the D is unclear. The length of the CDR3 is 16 residues. Trimming took off 5 bases at V and 0 bases at J, with 19 bases between the two ends. Germline V gives CDR1 SQVTM, CDR2 ANQGSEA. CDR3 protein: CSVPRPDGWYQETQYF. The DNA of the CDR3 is TGCAGCGTTCCAAGACCGGACGGATGGTACCAAGAGACCCAGTACTTC.

This sequence joins TRBV11-2 and TRBJ2-4; D may be TRBD2 (6 bases). Trimming shortened V by 6 bases and J by 8 bases, and 14 bases separated the two germline ends. Germline CDR1 is SGHAT and CDR2 is FQNNGV. CDR3 length equals 13 residues. The CDR3 nucleotides are TGTGCCAGCAGACCCGGGACTGAGGACATTCAGTACTTC. As protein: CASRPGTEDIQYF.

This clonotype was observed at least ten times. The rearrangement links TRBV6-5 to TRBJ1-2, with D maybe TRBD1 (6 bases). Germline V gene sequence: CDR1 MNHEY, CDR2 SVGAGI. The CDR3 loop spans 14 amino acids. Deletions cut 2 bases from V and 7 bases from J, with 14 bases between. In nucleotides, the CDR3 is TGTGCCAGCAGTTACGGTGTGGGGGCGCGTGGCTACACCTTC. Protein product: CASSYGVGARGYTF.

This clonotype was seen ten or more times. This chain links TRBV6-1 with TRBJ1-2; 7 bases match TRBD1. Per germline, CDR1 MNHNS and CDR2 SASEGT. The trim removed 6 bases at V and 4 bases at J, leaving 14 bases unmatched. The CDR3 is 16 residues long. The CDR3 reads CASSDRDRSSGYGYTF. Here the CDR3 DNA reads TGTGCCAGCAGCGACCGGGACAGATCTTCGGGCTATGGCTACACCTTC.

The rearrangement joins TRBV9 to TRBJ2-4, with 8 bases lining up with TRBD1. The ends lost 4 bases at V and 9 bases at J; junction bases unmatched: 9. This CDR3 contains 14 residues. From germline, CDR1 is SGDLS and CDR2 YYNGEE. CDR3 bases: TGTGCCAGCAGCCAAGGAACAGGGGGATCCATTCAGTACTTC. Translation gives CASSQGTGGSIQYF.

The rearrangement uses TRBV7-2 and TRBJ1-1; D is ambiguous. This CDR3 is built from 13 residues. The germline V and J ends were trimmed by 2 bases and 5 bases, with 9 bases remaining between them. Germline loops: CDR1 SGHTA, CDR2 FQGNSA. Here the CDR3 DNA reads TGTGCCAGCAGCTTACAAAGGGTTACTGAAGCTTTCTTT. It is translated as CASSLQRVTEAFF. Full variable domain (remainder filled in from reference TRBV7-2 and TRBJ1-1): GAGVSQSPSNKVTEKGKDVELRCDPISGHTALYWYRQSLGQGLEFLIYFQGNSAPDKSGLPSDRFSAERTGGSVSTLTIQRTQQEDSAVYLCASSLQRVTEAFFGQGTRLTVV.

This clonotype was counted ten times or more. V usage is TRBV12-3 or TRBV12-4 and J usage is TRBJ1-1; D gene unclear. The CDR3 spans 10 residues. The ends were cut back, 5 bases at V and 8 bases at J, with 6 bases in the middle. CDR3 DNA sequence: TGTGCCAGCAGTGCAGCCGAAGCTTTCTTT. Amino acid sequence: CASSAAEAFF.

The genes are TRBV10-1 and TRBJ1-3; 7 nucleotides line up with TRBD1. The CDR3 is 16 residues long. Germline V lookup: CDR1 WNHNN, CDR2 SYGVQD (reference sequence). V shed 3 bases, J shed 2 bases, and the junction held 7 bases outside the gene matches. CDR3 in DNA: TGCGCCAGCAGTGAATTCGCGACAGGGACTGGAAACACCATATATTTT. This sequence encodes CASSEFATGTGNTIYF.

Remarks on this clonotype: Without the conserved terminal phenylalanine or tryptophan, this CDR3 likely stems from a read error. This chain links TRBV4-3 with TRBJ1-1; 8 bases match TRBD1. The CDR3 contains 13 residues. In germline, CDR1 is LGHNA, CDR2 YSLEER. V shed 2 bases and J 8 bases; nucleotides not matched to a gene: 4. This CDR3 is CASSQQGAREAFL. CDR3 nucleotides: TGCGCCAGCAGCCAACAGGGGGCGCGAGAAGCTTTCCTT.

In its sample, this clonotype was seen many times. V is TRBV27 and J is TRBJ2-5; TRBD1 matches at 8 bases. Germline V CDR1 and CDR2: MNHEY, SMNVEV (reference sequence). CDR3 length equals 13 residues. Trimming removed 4 bases from V and 5 bases from J; junction bases left unmatched: 3. The CDR3 region has the DNA TGTGCCAGCAGTTGGACAGGGAGGGAGACCCAGTACTTC. Translated: CASSWTGRETQYF.

This clonotype was counted many times. CDR3 sequence (DNA): TGCAGCGTTGAGTCGGGGGTGGTTGGCTACACCTTC. It encodes CSVESGVVGYTF. The genes are TRBV29-1 and TRBJ1-2; TRBD1 is a possible D gene (5 bases). The V gene lost 3 bases and the J gene lost 7 bases, with 12 bases spanning the gap. The germline V gene encodes CDR1 SQVTM and CDR2 ANQGSEA. CDR3 length: 12 amino acids.

The gene calls are TRBV24-1 and TRBJ2-5; TRBD2 matches 10 bases. Per the germline V gene, CDR1 is KGHDR and CDR2 is SFDVKD. The length of the CDR3 is 16 residues. Trimming cost V 4 bases and J 1 base; bases outside gene matches: 5. The CDR3 here is CATSEVAGGLQETQYF. The CDR3 region has the DNA TGTGCCACCAGTGAAGTAGCGGGGGGCCTCCAAGAGACCCAGTACTTC.

V usage is TRBV11-2 and J usage is TRBJ2-2; D is uncertain. The CDR3 contains 13 residues. Germline values: CDR1 SGHAT, CDR2 FQNNGV. The germline V and J ends were trimmed by 1 base and 5 bases, with 5 bases remaining between them. CDR3 DNA: TGTGCCAGCAGCTTAGGGGTTACCGGGGAGCTGTTTTTT. As protein: CASSLGVTGELFF.

This clonotype was counted many times. The chain has TRBV7-2 and TRBJ1-2; tentative D call: TRBD1 (6 bases). The CDR3 loop spans 15 amino acids. Germline V lookup: CDR1 SGHTA, CDR2 FQGNSA. Trimming removed 0 bases at V and 4 bases at J, with 12 bases between. The CDR3 region is CASSLAPDSFYGYTF. The CDR3 DNA reads as TGTGCCAGCAGCTTAGCCCCGGACAGTTTCTATGGCTACACCTTC.

This clonotype was picked up many times. The chain employs TRBV7-9 and TRBJ2-7; D might be TRBD1 or TRBD2, each matching 5 bases. The CDR3 has 15 amino acids. V was clipped by 5 bases and J by 3 bases, with 17 bases between them. CDR1 and CDR2 from the germline V gene are SEHNR and FQNEAQ (reference sequence). The CDR3 protein is CASSHESEGNYEQYF. Written as DNA, the CDR3 is TGTGCCAGCAGCCACGAGTCCGAGGGGAACTACGAGCAGTACTTC.

This chain uses TRBV20-1 with TRBJ1-2; tentative D call: TRBD1 (5 bases). Trimming shortened V by 3 bases and J by 5 bases, and 19 bases separated the two germline ends. This CDR3 has 15 residues. Germline loops: CDR1 DFQATT, CDR2 SNEGSKA (reference sequence). The CDR3: CSASLAGRAGYGYTF. The CDR3, as DNA: TGCAGTGCTAGCTTGGCGGGGCGAGCCGGGTATGGCTACACCTTC.

The rearrangement uses TRBV2 and TRBJ2-7; 7 positions agree with TRBD2. This CDR3 region has 14 residues. V lost 6 bases and J lost 3; bases outside the gene matches: 8. Germline-derived CDR1 and CDR2 are SNHLY and FYNNEI. The CDR3 region has the DNA TGTGCCAGCAGCGACTTGACTAGCAGCTACGAGCAGTACTTC. The encoded protein is CASSDLTSSYEQYF.

The J gene is TRBJ2-7, the V gene TRBV20-1; a weak D match, TRBD1 (5 bases). This CDR3 comprises 14 residues. Trimming left V 7 bases short and J 0 bases short, with 16 bases between. Germline CDR1 is DFQATT and CDR2 is SNEGSKA (reference sequence). The CDR3 region has the DNA TGCAGTGGTCCCCTAGGGGTTAGCTCCTACGAGCAGTACTTC. Its protein product is CSGPLGVSSYEQYF.

There are many counts of this clonotype. The chain has TRBV20-1 and TRBJ1-5; D ambiguous. The CDR3 contains 15 residues. In germline, CDR1 is DFQATT, CDR2 SNEGSKA (reference sequence). V was cut by 3 bases and J by 0 bases, with 12 bases left in between. The CDR3 DNA reads as TGCAGTGCTAGCTCAGCAAAATATAGCAATCAGCCCCAGCATTTT. The encoded protein is CSASSAKYSNQPQHF.

This clonotype was counted many times. This chain uses TRBV30 with TRBJ2-2, with D perhaps being TRBD1 or TRBD2 (5 bases each). Trimming cost V 2 bases and J 7 bases, with 14 bases left between them. The CDR3 runs 14 residues. Germline loops: CDR1 GTSNPN, CDR2 SVGIG (reference sequence). The CDR3: CAWSRRREFGELFF. CDR3 nucleotide sequence: TGTGCCTGGAGTCGTCGCAGGGAGTTCGGGGAGCTGTTTTTT.

This clonotype was observed at least ten times. The rearrangement links TRBV12-3 or TRBV12-4 to TRBJ2-5, with D hard to call. This CDR3 contains 13 residues. V was trimmed by 2 bases and J by 5 bases, leaving 9 bases between them. CDR3 sequence reads: CASSLKVSETQYF. In DNA form, the CDR3 reads TGTGCCAGCAGTTTAAAGGTTTCGGAGACCCAGTACTTC.

Ten or more counts support this clonotype. The V gene is TRBV28, the J gene TRBJ1-2; D is perhaps TRBD1 (6 bases). The CDR3 contains 13 residues. Trimming removed 3 bases at V and 4 bases at J, with 9 bases between. From germline, CDR1 is MDHEN and CDR2 SYDVKM. In DNA, the CDR3 is TGTGCCAGCAGTTTCCACAGGGTCTATGGCTACACCTTC. Translated: CASSFHRVYGYTF.

This clonotype has ten or more counts. The rearrangement joins TRBV28 to TRBJ2-7, with D maybe TRBD2 (7 bases). Between the trimmed V and J ends, which lost 4 bases and 5 bases, there was a span of 15 bases. Germline values: CDR1 MDHEN, CDR2 SYDVKM. The length of the CDR3 is 14 residues. The chain's CDR3 is CASSSHREGNEQYF. CDR3 sequence (DNA): TGTGCCAGCAGTTCGCACAGGGAGGGGAACGAGCAGTACTTC.

This clonotype was observed many times. The chain has TRBV29-1 and TRBJ2-2; D not certain. CDR1 and CDR2 (germline): SQVTM, ANQGSEA. The CDR3 loop spans 14 amino acids. V lost 5 bases and J lost 0, with 10 bases in between. The CDR3 region is CSVSRLPNTGELFF. CDR3 nucleotides: TGCAGCGTTAGCCGACTTCCGAACACCGGGGAGCTGTTTTTT.